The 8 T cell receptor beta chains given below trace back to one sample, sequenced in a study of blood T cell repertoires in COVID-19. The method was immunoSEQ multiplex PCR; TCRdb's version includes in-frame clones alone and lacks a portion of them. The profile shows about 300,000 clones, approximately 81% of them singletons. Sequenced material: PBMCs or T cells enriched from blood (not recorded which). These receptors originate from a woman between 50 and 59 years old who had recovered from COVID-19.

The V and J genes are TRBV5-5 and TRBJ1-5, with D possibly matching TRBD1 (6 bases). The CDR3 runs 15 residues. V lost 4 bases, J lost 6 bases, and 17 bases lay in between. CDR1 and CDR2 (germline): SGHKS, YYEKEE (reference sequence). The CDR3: CASSRYQGIGQPQHF. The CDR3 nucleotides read TGTGCCAGCAGCCGGTACCAGGGGATCGGTCAGCCCCAGCATTTT.

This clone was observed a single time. As DNA, the CDR3 is TGTGCCAGTAGTGTTACAGGGGATAGCAATCAGCCCCAGCATTTT. Amino acid sequence: CASSVTGDSNQPQHF. The genes are TRBV19 and TRBJ1-5, with 7 nucleotides matching TRBD1. V shed 5 bases and J 0 bases; nucleotides not matched to a gene: 4. Germline assignment: CDR1 LNHDA and CDR2 SQIVND (reference sequence). This CDR3 spans 15 amino acids.

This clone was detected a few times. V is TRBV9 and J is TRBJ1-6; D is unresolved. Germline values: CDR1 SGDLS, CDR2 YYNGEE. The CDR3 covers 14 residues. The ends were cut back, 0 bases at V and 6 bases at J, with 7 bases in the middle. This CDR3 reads CASSVAGTNSPLHF. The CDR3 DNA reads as TGTGCCAGCAGCGTAGCAGGTACTAATTCACCCCTCCACTTT.

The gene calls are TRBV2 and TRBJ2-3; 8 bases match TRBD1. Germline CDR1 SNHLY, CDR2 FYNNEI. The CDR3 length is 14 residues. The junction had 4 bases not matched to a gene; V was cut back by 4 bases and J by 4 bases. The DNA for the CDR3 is TGTGCCAGCAGTGCCGACAGGGGCGCAGATACGCAGTATTTT. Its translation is CASSADRGADTQYF. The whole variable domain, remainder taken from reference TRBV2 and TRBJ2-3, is EPEVTQTPSHQVTQMGQEVILRCVPISNHLYFYWYRQILGQKVEFLVSFYNNEISEKSEIFDDQFSVERPDGSNFTLKIRSTKLEDSAMYFCASSADRGADTQYFGPGTRLTVL.

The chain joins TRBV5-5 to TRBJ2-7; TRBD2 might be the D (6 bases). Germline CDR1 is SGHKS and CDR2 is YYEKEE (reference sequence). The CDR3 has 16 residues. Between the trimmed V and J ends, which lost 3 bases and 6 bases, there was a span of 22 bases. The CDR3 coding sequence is TGTGCCAGCAGCTCCTGGCGAACGGGAGCCGGCCGCGAGCAGTACTTC. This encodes CASSSWRTGAGREQYF.

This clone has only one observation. CDR3 nucleotides: TGTGCCACCAGGAGGGAGACAGGGGGTGTAGAAAAACTGTTTTTT. Amino acid sequence: CATRRETGGVEKLFF. This chain connects TRBV15 to TRBJ1-4, with 9 bases aligning to TRBD1. V shed 6 bases, J shed 8 bases, and the junction held 10 bases outside the gene matches. CDR1 LNHNV and CDR2 YYDKDF come from the germline V gene (reference sequence). The CDR3 has 15 residues. Supplemented by reference TRBV15 and TRBJ1-4, the full variable domain reads DAMVIQNPRYQVTQFGKPVTLSCSQTLNHNVMYWYQQKSSQAPKLLFHYYDKDFNNEADTPDNFQSRRPNTSFCFLDIRSPGLGDTAMYLCATRRETGGVEKLFFGSGTQLSVL.

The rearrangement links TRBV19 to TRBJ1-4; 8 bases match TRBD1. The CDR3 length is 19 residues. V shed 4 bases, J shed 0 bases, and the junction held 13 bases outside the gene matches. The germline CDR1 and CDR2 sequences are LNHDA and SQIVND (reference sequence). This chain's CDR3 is CASSTLGQEIISTNEKLFF. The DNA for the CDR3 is TGTGCCAGTAGTACCCTGGGACAGGAGATTATCTCAACTAATGAAAAACTGTTTTTT.

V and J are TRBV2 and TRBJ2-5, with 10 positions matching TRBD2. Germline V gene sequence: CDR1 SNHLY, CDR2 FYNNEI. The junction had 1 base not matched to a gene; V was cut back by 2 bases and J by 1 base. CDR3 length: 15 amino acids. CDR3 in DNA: TGTGCCAGCAGTGAAATAGCGGGGGGCCAAGAGACCCAGTACTTC. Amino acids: CASSEIAGGQETQYF.